This entry describes one T cell receptor beta chain. Its antigen is still unknown. Using immunoSEQ multiplex PCR, the repertoire was profiled, and TCRdb retains in-frame clones only, with some absent. The table records around 130,000 clones, around 96% of them present only once. These data originate in a study of human thymus T cells. Thymic samples were excised during corrective heart operations. All donors were healthy Finnish infants who were undergoing corrective surgery to treat congenital heart defects. The V gene's germline CDR1 is SEHNR and CDR2 FQNEAQ (reference sequence). The CDR3 consists of 15 residues. V was trimmed by 5 bases and J by 5 bases, leaving 15 bases between them. Study findings and constraints: The authors found apparently biased V and J gene usage in thymic and blood repertoires. Highly overlapping thymic repertoires in unrelated individuals were reported by related research.

Sequenced input: thymus tissue. This sequence was found in a boy less than two years old with a congenital heart defect but otherwise immunologically healthy. This chain links TRBV7-9 with TRBJ2-2, with D unresolved. Here the CDR3 DNA reads TGTGCCAGCAGCCAAAGTCGATGGTTAACCGGGGAGCTGTTTTTT. The encoded protein is CASSQSRWLTGELFF.